These 25 T cell receptor beta chains came from one sample sequenced in a study of blood T cell repertoires in COVID-19. Libraries were prepared by immunoSEQ multiplex PCR; TCRdb keeps only in-frame clonotypes and omits some of them. The sample holds tens of thousands of clones; 86% are singletons and the top ten take 14% to 15%. The sample taken for sequencing was peripheral blood. The receptors stem from a human donor in a cohort sampled during active COVID-19.

V usage is TRBV15 and J usage is TRBJ2-2; D might be TRBD2 (6 bases). V lost 0 bases to trimming and J lost 5 bases, with 16 bases between them. Germline CDR1 and CDR2: LNHNV and YYDKDF (reference sequence). The CDR3 covers 17 residues. CDR3 in amino acids: CATSRDRGGYGTGELFF. CDR3 coding DNA: TGTGCCACCAGCAGAGATCGAGGAGGGTATGGGACCGGGGAGCTGTTTTTT.

This chain connects TRBV19 to TRBJ2-1, with TRBD2 identical over 11 bases. V trimming: 0 bases; J trimming: 4 bases; junction bases outside the gene matches: 11. This CDR3 has 19 amino acids. The germline gives CDR1 LNHDA, CDR2 SQIVND (reference sequence). CDR3 protein: CASSIEADSGRVKYNEQFF. The CDR3 DNA reads TGTGCCAGTAGTATAGAGGCGGATAGCGGGAGGGTAAAGTACAATGAGCAGTTCTTC.

This clone was observed once. V usage is TRBV7-2 and J usage is TRBJ1-2, with 7 bases matching TRBD1. The CDR3 is 13 residues long. The junction had 9 bases not matched to a gene; V was cut back by 1 base and J by 13 bases. Germline loops: CDR1 SGHTA, CDR2 FQGNSA. CDR3 protein: CASSLETGRFGTF. CDR3 in DNA: TGTGCCAGCAGCTTAGAGACAGGGCGGTTCGGCACCTTC. Together with reference TRBV7-2 and TRBJ1-2, the CDR3 gives the full variable domain: GAGVSQSPSNKVTEKGKDVELRCDPISGHTALYWYRQSLGQGLEFLIYFQGNSAPDKSGLPSDRFSAERTGGSVSTLTIQRTQQEDSAVYLCASSLETGRFGTFGSGTRLTVV.

This chain joins TRBV30 and TRBJ2-5; the D is unclear. The CDR3 consists of 12 residues. V was trimmed by 5 bases and J by 1 base, leaving 8 bases between them. Germline V gene data show CDR1 as GTSNPN and CDR2 as SVGIG (reference sequence). The CDR3 loop is CAWRSVQETQYF. The CDR3 nucleotides read TGTGCCTGGCGTTCAGTCCAAGAGACCCAGTACTTC.

This clone was seen a single time. V is TRBV7-9 and J is TRBJ2-1; 9 bases match TRBD1. Germline V gene lookup returns CDR1 SEHNR and CDR2 FQNEAQ (reference sequence). The V gene end was trimmed by 5 bases and the J gene end by 7 bases; junction bases not matched to a gene: 9. The CDR3 loop spans 15 amino acids. CDR3 DNA sequence: TGTGCCAGCAGCGCACCGGGACAGGGTGTGAATGAGCAGTTCTTC. Its translation: CASSAPGQGVNEQFF.

This clone was detected a few times. The V call is TRBV13, the J call TRBJ2-1; TRBD2 matches at 8 bases. V shed 7 bases, J shed 3 bases, and the junction held 14 bases outside the gene matches. Looked up from germline, CDR1 is PRHDT and CDR2 is FYEKMQ (reference sequence). This CDR3 is built from 17 residues. CDR3 coding DNA: TGTGCCAGCAACCGCCGGGGGGGAGGCCATCTCTACAATGAGCAGTTCTTC. This codes for CASNRRGGGHLYNEQFF.

In this sample, this clone turned up a few times. The rearrangement uses TRBV2 and TRBJ2-7; D unclear. Germline V lookup: CDR1 SNHLY, CDR2 FYNNEI. CDR3 size: 11 residues. Deletions cut 3 bases from V and 4 bases from J, with 4 bases between. The CDR3 sequence: CASSDMYEQYF. CDR3 in DNA: TGTGCCAGCAGTGACATGTACGAGCAGTACTTC.

A single count supports this clone. The rearrangement uses TRBV19 and TRBJ1-5; D call uncertain. V was shortened by 7 bases and J by 5 bases, with 18 bases between the two germline ends. Germline CDR1 reads LNHDA; CDR2 reads SQIVND (reference sequence). The CDR3 covers 15 residues. CDR3 DNA: TGTGCCAGTACCAAAACCCGTGCCGGGGATCAGCCCCAGCATTTT. Its translation is CASTKTRAGDQPQHF.

This chain uses TRBV27 with TRBJ2-3, with TRBD2 matching over 7 bases. The V and J ends lost 5 bases and 3 bases, in that order; junction bases with no gene match: 14. CDR1 and CDR2 from the germline V gene are MNHEY and SMNVEV (reference sequence). The CDR3 extends over 17 amino acids. CDR3 nucleotides: TGTGCCAGCAGTGAAGCGGGGAGGCCCCGGGGAACAGATACGCAGTATTTT. This encodes CASSEAGRPRGTDTQYF.

Here the CDR3 reads CASSVQGGQNIQYF. CDR3 coding DNA: TGTGCCAGCAGTGTGCAGGGGGGACAAAACATTCAGTACTTC. The V call is TRBV27, the J call TRBJ2-4; TRBD1 is a possible D gene (7 bases). V was trimmed by 5 bases and J by 5 bases, leaving 13 bases between them. Germline lookup yields CDR1 MNHEY and CDR2 SMNVEV (reference sequence). This CDR3 contains 14 residues.

The chain carries TRBV10-3 and TRBJ2-5, with 9 bases matching TRBD2. V was clipped by 6 bases and J by 7 bases; unmatched bases: 21. CDR1 is ENHRY, CDR2 SYGVKD, per germline. This CDR3 contains 18 residues. CDR3 nucleotides: TGTGCCATCAGCTCCCCCGGAGGGGCGGGGGGGCCGAGGGTGACCCAGTACTTC. Translated, it gives CAISSPGGAGGPRVTQYF.

J is TRBJ2-7 and V is TRBV7-2, with 7 nucleotides matching TRBD1. This CDR3 is 14 amino acids long. Germline CDR1 is SGHTA and CDR2 is FQGNSA. V was pared by 7 bases and J by 3 bases, with 9 bases of the junction left unmatched. Written as DNA, the CDR3 is TGTGCCAGCAACTTCCCGGGACAGTACTACGAGCAGTACTTC. It codes for CASNFPGQYYEQYF. Full variable domain (missing parts from reference TRBV7-2 and TRBJ2-7): GAGVSQSPSNKVTEKGKDVELRCDPISGHTALYWYRQSLGQGLEFLIYFQGNSAPDKSGLPSDRFSAERTGGSVSTLTIQRTQQEDSAVYLCASNFPGQYYEQYFGPGTRLTVT.

The table lists this clone with a few counts. This same CDR3 is encoded by further DNA sequences in the sample. This chain links TRBV5-4 with TRBJ2-5; 8 nucleotides match TRBD2. There are 13 residues in the CDR3. Germline V lookup: CDR1 SGHNT, CDR2 YYREEE (reference sequence). V shed 0 bases and J 5 bases; nucleotides not matched to a gene: 0. CDR3 nucleotides: TGTGCCAGCAGCTTGGCGGGGGGGGAGACCCAGTACTTC. It codes for CASSLAGGETQYF.

The chain employs TRBV7-2 and TRBJ1-5, with 7 bases fitting TRBD1. This CDR3 contains 16 residues. Germline trimming cut 5 bases from V and 2 bases from J; bases unmatched to any gene: 9. Germline lookup yields CDR1 SGHTA and CDR2 FQGNSA. CDR3 loop: CASSPGTVPGNQPQHF. The CDR3 bases are TGTGCCAGCAGCCCAGGGACAGTTCCGGGCAATCAGCCCCAGCATTTT.

The V call is TRBV5-4, the J call TRBJ2-7, with D hard to call. The CDR3 has 12 amino acids. The V end was cut by 0 bases, the J end by 6 bases, with 7 bases between. Germline values: CDR1 SGHNT, CDR2 YYREEE (reference sequence). The CDR3 spells CASSLDRAEQYF. The CDR3 DNA sequence: TGTGCCAGCAGCTTGGACAGAGCCGAGCAGTACTTC.

As concerns this clone: A read error may account for a junction end that differs from germline. The V call is TRBV6-6, the J call TRBJ2-1; D not certain. In germline, CDR1 is MNHNY, CDR2 SVGAGI (reference sequence). This CDR3 is built from 14 residues. DNA for the CDR3: TGTGCCAGCAGCTACTCTGACTTGTACAATGAGCAGTTCTTC. Protein: CASSYSDLYNEQFF.

The chain carries TRBV6-6 and TRBJ2-7; TRBD1 matches at 7 bases. Trimming removed 6 bases from V and 6 bases from J; junction bases left unmatched: 5. The CDR3 loop spans 12 amino acids. CDR1 and CDR2 (germline): MNHNY, SVGAGI (reference sequence). Written as DNA, the CDR3 is TGTGCCAGCAGACCCTACAGGGGCGAGCAGTACTTC. Protein product: CASRPYRGEQYF.

The sample holds a few counts of this clone. The V gene is TRBV29-1, the J gene TRBJ1-1; weak D call: TRBD1 (5 bases). The CDR3 covers 12 residues. The V gene lost 4 bases and the J gene lost 6 bases, with 12 bases spanning the gap. Germline V gene sequence: CDR1 SQVTM, CDR2 ANQGSEA. In nucleotides, the CDR3 is TGCAGCGTTGCGGCAGGGTGGTCTGAAGCTTTCTTT. Translated: CSVAAGWSEAFF.

The V call is TRBV30, the J call TRBJ1-4, with 9 bases lining up with TRBD1. This CDR3 is built from 18 residues. Trimming at V came to 2 bases and at J to 5 bases, leaving 15 bases not matched to a gene. The germline gives CDR1 GTSNPN, CDR2 SVGIG (reference sequence). This CDR3 is CAWSILRDRVGENEKLFF. The CDR3 DNA is TGTGCCTGGAGTATTCTTCGGGACAGGGTAGGAGAAAATGAAAAACTGTTTTTT.

The chain has TRBV7-2 and TRBJ2-2, with a weak D call TRBD1 (6 bases). There are 14 residues in the CDR3. The germline V gene has CDR1 SGHTA and CDR2 FQGNSA. Trimming removed 6 bases at V and 4 bases at J, with 12 bases between. CDR3 in amino acids: CASRPRGPTGELFF. The CDR3 DNA reads TGTGCCAGCAGGCCCAGGGGTCCCACCGGGGAGCTGTTTTTT.

The CDR3 is CASRPGGQGSTQYF. As DNA, the CDR3 is TGTGCCAGCAGACCAGGGGGACAGGGATCGACCCAGTACTTC. This rearrangement joins TRBV27 to TRBJ2-5; 9 positions match TRBD1. V dropped 6 bases and J dropped 7; count of bases not matched to a gene: 9. Per germline, CDR1 MNHEY and CDR2 SMNVEV (reference sequence). The CDR3 loop spans 14 amino acids.

This rearrangement joins TRBV2 to TRBJ1-1; 7 nucleotides align to TRBD1. The CDR3 contains 15 residues. CDR1 SNHLY and CDR2 FYNNEI come from the germline V gene. V gave up 5 bases and J gave up 0 bases; unmatched junction bases: 6. The CDR3: CASSRTGIMNTEAFF. In nucleotides, the CDR3 is TGTGCCAGCAGTAGGACAGGCATAATGAACACTGAAGCTTTCTTT. Filled out from reference TRBV2 and TRBJ1-1, the complete variable domain reads EPEVTQTPSHQVTQMGQEVILRCVPISNHLYFYWYRQILGQKVEFLVSFYNNEISEKSEIFDDQFSVERPDGSNFTLKIRSTKLEDSAMYFCASSRTGIMNTEAFFGQGTRLTVV.

The rearrangement links TRBV30 to TRBJ2-1; D gene ambiguous. This CDR3 is 13 amino acids long. Germline assignment: CDR1 GTSNPN and CDR2 SVGIG (reference sequence). The V and J ends lost 8 bases and 0 bases respectively, with 11 bases between them. The CDR3 loop is CASDISSYNEQFF. CDR3 coding DNA: TGTGCCAGTGACATAAGCTCCTACAATGAGCAGTTCTTC.

V is TRBV4-1 and J is TRBJ2-2; TRBD2 matches at 11 bases. This CDR3 has 18 amino acids. CDR1 and CDR2 (germline): MGHRA, YSYEKL. Germline trimming cut 2 bases from V and 7 bases from J; bases unmatched to any gene: 12. The CDR3 DNA is TGCGCCAGCAGCCAACCCACGCGTAGCGGGAGGGTAGGCGGGGAGCTGTTTTTT. Its translation: CASSQPTRSGRVGGELFF.

The rearrangement uses TRBV23-1 and TRBJ1-6; 9 bases line up with TRBD1. TRBV23-1 is annotated as an ORF whose role is uncertain. CDR3 length: 14 residues. J was trimmed by 9 bases and V by 6 bases; bases with no gene match: 6. CDR3 residues: CASRPGTGTSPLHF. In DNA, the CDR3 is TGCGCCAGCAGGCCCGGGACAGGGACTTCACCCCTCCACTTT.